This TCR beta chain originates from a study of blood T cell repertoires in COVID-19. Turning to the study itself: The United States, Italy and Spain supplied acute and convalescent COVID-19 samples. T cells, B-cell-depleted T cells, or PBMCs provided the cDNA or gDNA that served as material.

Assay used: immunoSEQ multiplex PCR; TCRdb lists only in-frame clones, some missing. Of hundreds of thousands of clones in the sample, approximately 90% were seen once. Germline loops: CDR1 WSHSY, CDR2 SAAADI. The CDR3 has 14 amino acids. Trimming shortened V by 3 bases and J by 4 bases, and 9 bases separated the two germline ends. Adults between roughly 18 and 90 years of age took part from 20 to 25 US areas. Cohorts were determined from participant-reported clinical history. Sequencing was carried out using PBMCs or T cells enriched from blood (not recorded which). This clonotype was obtained from a woman aged 18-29 years who had recovered from COVID-19. The chain uses TRBV10-2 and TRBJ1-4; D is uncertain. This CDR3 reads CASSDGYINEKLFF. The DNA of the CDR3 is TGCGCCAGCAGTGACGGGTATATTAATGAAAAACTGTTTTTT.